These 18 T cell receptor beta chains were all obtained from the same sample, sequenced in a study of shared clonotypes between healthy human individuals. Terminally differentiated effector memory CD45RA+ cells were left out of the naive CD8 fraction, which was CD45RO-negative and positively selected for CCR7. TCRdb's copy holds only in-frame clones and misses some; the assay was immunoSEQ multiplex PCR. The sample carries hundreds of thousands of clones, over 90% recorded once. Sequencing used naive CD8+ T cells sorted from blood. These receptors all stem from a man aged 25-45 years in good health.

The rearrangement links TRBV2 to TRBJ2-7; the D gene is possibly TRBD1 (5 bases). The CDR3 covers 12 residues. In germline, CDR1 is SNHLY, CDR2 FYNNEI. Trimming shortened V by 8 bases and J by 2 bases, and 10 bases separated the two germline ends. The CDR3 reads CASLQGTYEQYF. In DNA form, the CDR3 reads TGTGCCAGCCTGCAGGGAACCTACGAGCAGTACTTC.

The chain uses TRBV4-1 and TRBJ1-4, with D uncertain. Germline V gene data show CDR1 as MGHRA and CDR2 as YSYEKL. There are 16 residues in the CDR3. V dropped 1 base and J dropped 0 bases, with 9 bases sitting between them. CDR3 nucleotides: TGCGCCAGCAGCCAAGTTGGCACCGCAACTAATGAAAAACTGTTTTTT. Amino acid sequence: CASSQVGTATNEKLFF.

The chain carries TRBV7-9 and TRBJ1-1; D is ambiguous. From germline, CDR1 is SEHNR and CDR2 FQNEAQ (reference sequence). There are 11 residues in the CDR3. The V end was cut by 4 bases, the J end by 7 bases, with 7 bases between. CDR3 amino acids: CASSYTDEAFF. The CDR3 DNA sequence: TGTGCCAGCAGCTACACAGATGAAGCTTTCTTT.

The V and J genes are TRBV4-1 and TRBJ2-2, with D possibly TRBD1 on 6 matching bases. The CDR3 runs to 17 residues. Trimming removed 3 bases from V and 7 bases from J, with 21 bases in between. Germline CDR1 MGHRA, CDR2 YSYEKL. This chain's CDR3 is CASSHVQPAQGIGELFF. The DNA of the CDR3 is TGCGCCAGCAGCCACGTTCAGCCGGCGCAGGGGATCGGGGAGCTGTTTTTT.

The chain employs TRBV28 and TRBJ1-2; D remains unclear. CDR3 length equals 13 residues. Germline CDR1 MDHEN, CDR2 SYDVKM. Trimming left V 3 bases short and J 11 bases short, with 16 bases between. Here the CDR3 reads CASSFRPNDVYTF. CDR3 bases: TGTGCCAGCAGTTTCCGGCCCAACGATGTATACACCTTC.

This sequence joins TRBV18 and TRBJ2-7, with 10 bases fitting TRBD2. Per the germline V gene, CDR1 is KGHSH and CDR2 is LQKENI. V shed 5 bases and J 4 bases; nucleotides not matched to a gene: 5. The CDR3 is 14 residues long. Here the CDR3 DNA reads TGTGCCAGCTCAGCCGGGACTAGCGAGTACGAGCAGTACTTC. Protein sequence: CASSAGTSEYEQYF.

The chain recombines TRBV19 with TRBJ2-2; D unresolved. This CDR3 is 14 amino acids long. Germline CDR1 is LNHDA and CDR2 is SQIVND (reference sequence). Trimming shortened V by 7 bases and J by 0 bases, and 9 bases separated the two germline ends. Here the CDR3 reads CASTQVSNTGELFF. In DNA, the CDR3 is TGTGCCAGTACCCAAGTCTCGAACACCGGGGAGCTGTTTTTT.

A note on this clone: At one end the junction does not follow the germline gene, possibly because of a read error. The gene calls are TRBV7-8 and TRBJ2-6; a weak D match, TRBD1 (5 bases). Germline V CDR1 and CDR2: SGHVS, FQNEAQ. This CDR3 is 20 amino acids long. CDR3 loop: CVSISQPPGRDNAGANVLTF. In nucleotides, the CDR3 is TGTGTCAGCATTTCGCAACCACCGGGCAGGGATAATGCTGGGGCCAACGTCCTGACTTTC.

The genes are TRBV28 and TRBJ2-7; TRBD1 matches 8 bases. The CDR3 is 16 residues long. After removal of 6 bases from V and 3 bases from J, the junction contained 13 bases not matched to a gene. Germline assignment: CDR1 MDHEN and CDR2 SYDVKM. As DNA, the CDR3 is TGTGCCAGCAGAACTAAGACAGGGGAGAGAGTCTACGAGCAGTACTTC. Translating it yields CASRTKTGERVYEQYF.

The J gene is TRBJ2-3, the V gene TRBV5-6; no firm D call. V was shortened by 4 bases and J by 2 bases, with 8 bases between the two germline ends. The CDR3 is 13 amino acids. Germline CDR1 and CDR2: SGHDT and YYEEEE. The chain's CDR3 is CASSDRPTDTQYF. The CDR3 DNA is TGTGCCAGCAGCGACCGTCCCACAGATACGCAGTATTTT.

The V call is TRBV6-5, the J call TRBJ2-1, with a possible D match to TRBD1 (6 bases). This CDR3 contains 16 residues. The V gene lost 0 bases and the J gene lost 5 bases, with 14 bases spanning the gap. The germline V gene encodes CDR1 MNHEY and CDR2 SVGAGI. The CDR3: CASSYSIRYRDNEQFF. The CDR3 DNA reads as TGTGCCAGCAGTTACTCGATCAGATACAGGGACAATGAGCAGTTCTTC.

This clone turned up a few times. Other DNA variants within this sample encode the same CDR3. The chain uses TRBV10-3 and TRBJ2-7; D perhaps matches TRBD1 (6 bases). Looked up from germline, CDR1 is ENHRY and CDR2 is SYGVKD. The CDR3 runs to 12 residues. V gave up 6 bases and J gave up 1 base, with 7 bases separating them. For the CDR3, the DNA is TGTGCCATCAGCGGACAGTCCTACGAGCAGTACTTC. Translation gives CAISGQSYEQYF.

This chain joins TRBV10-3 and TRBJ1-5, with TRBD1 as a possible D gene (5 bases). Germline lookup yields CDR1 ENHRY and CDR2 SYGVKD. The length of the CDR3 is 15 residues. Trimming removed 6 bases from V and 1 base from J, with 13 bases in between. CDR3 sequence: CAIRPGSESNQPQHF. The CDR3 coding sequence is TGTGCCATCAGACCAGGGAGTGAGAGCAATCAGCCCCAGCATTTT.

The chain has TRBV14 and TRBJ2-3; TRBD1 might be the D (5 bases). Trimming pared 6 bases from V and 5 bases from J, leaving 21 bases between. This CDR3 has 16 residues. CDR1 and CDR2 (germline): SGHDN, FVKESK. The CDR3 nucleotides are TGTGCCAGCAGTCCAAGATGGTCCAGGGCAGAAGATACGCAGTATTTT. Amino acids: CASSPRWSRAEDTQYF.

The chain joins TRBV29-1 to TRBJ2-7; no firm D call. This CDR3 is built from 17 residues. With 6 bases removed from V and 0 bases from J, the gap between germline ends came to 24 bases. CDR1 is SQVTM and CDR2 is ANQGSEA in the germline V gene. CDR3 nucleotide sequence: TGCAGCGTAACGTATCTGGGCGGAATTTCTAGCTCCTACGAGCAGTACTTC. It yields the protein CSVTYLGGISSSYEQYF.

J is TRBJ2-7 and V is TRBV9; a possible D gene is TRBD2 (6 bases). The CDR3 runs 16 residues. Trimming shortened V by 0 bases and J by 6 bases, and 19 bases separated the two germline ends. Germline values: CDR1 SGDLS, CDR2 YYNGEE. DNA for the CDR3: TGTGCCAGCAGCGTAGGGGGAACTAGCCCCTTTACCGAGCAGTACTTC. As protein: CASSVGGTSPFTEQYF.

This clone was counted once. The chain recombines TRBV7-8 with TRBJ2-3; 7 positions match TRBD1. Germline CDR1 is SGHVS and CDR2 is FQNEAQ. The ends lost 1 base at V and 2 bases at J; junction bases unmatched: 6. This CDR3 has 16 amino acids. CDR3 residues: CASSLGPGQLTDTQYF. The CDR3 nucleotides read TGTGCCAGCAGCTTAGGGCCGGGACAGCTCACAGATACGCAGTATTTT.

The chain is built from TRBV4-1 and TRBJ2-7; perhaps D is TRBD1 or TRBD2 (5 bases each). Germline values: CDR1 MGHRA, CDR2 YSYEKL. The ends were cut back, 2 bases at V and 5 bases at J, with 13 bases in the middle. This CDR3 is built from 14 residues. The DNA for the CDR3 is TGCGCCAGCAGCCAACCAGGGAGTCTTAACGAGCAGTACTTC. Amino acid sequence: CASSQPGSLNEQYF.